The rows below give T cell receptor beta chains drawn from one sample of a study of PD-1 blockade in mismatch repair-deficient tumors. Measured with immunoSEQ multiplex PCR; TCRdb has only the in-frame clones, and not every one. This sample carries roughly 40,000 clones, 85% of them seen once, and the ten largest clones take approximately 3.5%. The specimen was peripheral blood, collected around 75 weeks after starting pembrolizumab. The receptor set was obtained from an adult with mismatch repair-deficient cancer. CDR3s include the opening cysteine and the closing phenylalanine or tryptophan. The order of the fields is CDR3 DNA, CDR3 protein, clone size, D gene, J gene, V gene. The D gene is left open where the match is weak. The size of a clone is reported for some rows only, either as once, few or many, or as a class for expanded clones.

TGTGCCAGCAGCTGGTCAGCGGGGGAGGGCACAGATACGCAGTATTTT | CASSWSAGEGTDTQYF | . | TRBD2 | TRBJ2-3 | TRBV11-3
TGTGCCTGGAGTGACTACGGGACAGGAGGAAAACTGTTTTTT | CAWSDYGTGGKLFF | . | TRBD1 | TRBJ1-4 | TRBV30
TGTGCCAGCAGTTCCGCAGAGTCAGCCAAAAACATTCAGTACTTC | CASSSAESAKNIQYF | few | . | TRBJ2-4 | TRBV27
TGTGCTAGTGCCCCTCCAGCGGGAGTAAGAAATGAGCAGTTCTTC | CASAPPAGVRNEQFF | . | TRBD2 | TRBJ2-1 | TRBV12-5
TGCGCCAGCAGCCCCGGGTTGGGGTTTAGCAATCAGCCCCAGCATTTT | CASSPGLGFSNQPQHF | . | . | TRBJ1-5 | TRBV4-1
TGTGCCAGCGCACAGAATCTACTTCCGAGAAACATTCAGTACTTC | CASAQNLLPRNIQYF | . | . | TRBJ2-4 | TRBV5-6
TGTGCCAGCAGCTTGGATACTAGATGGGACAGGGGGCGCGGCACAGATACGCAGTATTTT | CASSLDTRWDRGRGTDTQYF | . | TRBD1 | TRBJ2-3 | TRBV5-4
TGTGCCAGCAGTGATGTGACGGGGAACACTGAAGCTTTCTTT | CASSDVTGNTEAFF | . | . | TRBJ1-1 | TRBV2
TGTGCCAGCAGCCTCATGGGGGGCTACGAGCAGTACTTC | CASSLMGGYEQYF | . | . | TRBJ2-7 | TRBV9
TGTGCCAGCAGACCGTCCGGGACAGGGAACTACGAGCAGTACTTC | CASRPSGTGNYEQYF | few | TRBD1 | TRBJ2-7 | TRBV6-5
TGTGCCAGCAGCCTCTTTGACTACGAGCAGTACTTC | CASSLFDYEQYF | . | . | TRBJ2-7 | TRBV7-9
TGTGCCAGCACCCGGGGACTCAAAACCTACGAGCAGTACTTC | CASTRGLKTYEQYF | . | . | TRBJ2-7 | TRBV13
TGCAGCGTCCTCGGGACTAGCGGGAGCTACGAGCAGTACTTC | CSVLGTSGSYEQYF | . | TRBD2 | TRBJ2-7 | TRBV29-1
TGTGCCAGCAGTGGTACAGGGCCAGATACGCAGTATTTT | CASSGTGPDTQYF | . | . | TRBJ2-3 | TRBV25-1
TGTGCCAGTAGTATAGTCTCCGGGACTCGTCGAGGGGAGCAGTTCTTC | CASSIVSGTRRGEQFF | . | . | TRBJ2-1 | TRBV19
TGTGCCACCAGCGGTTTTTCGGGACGAAACACCGGGGAGCTGTTTTTT | CATSGFSGRNTGELFF | . | . | TRBJ2-2 | TRBV15
TGCGCCAGCAGCCCCCCACGTGGGTTGGGAGGCTACACCTTC | CASSPPRGLGGYTF | . | . | TRBJ1-2 | TRBV4-1
TGTGCCAGCAGGCCTCAGAAAGGGACCCAGTACTTC | CASRPQKGTQYF | once | . | TRBJ2-5 | TRBV6-5
TGTGCCAGCAGCGCTGGGGCCAACGTCCTGACTTTC | CASSAGANVLTF | . | . | TRBJ2-6 | TRBV7-2
TGTGCCAGTAGTATCGGTCCACCCGGGGCATCAAATGAAAAACTGTTTTTT | CASSIGPPGASNEKLFF | . | . | TRBJ1-4 | TRBV19
TGTGCTAGCAGCCCGACAGGTCCCCCTAACACCGGGGAGCTGTTTTTT | CASSPTGPPNTGELFF | few | . | TRBJ2-2 | TRBV7-7
TGTGCCAGCACCACCGAACAGGGGGCGGCCACCGGGGAGCTGTTTTTT | CASTTEQGAATGELFF | . | TRBD1 | TRBJ2-2 | TRBV6-6
TGTGCCAGCAGTTCCACGACAGGGGGCCACGAGCAGTACTTC | CASSSTTGGHEQYF | . | TRBD1 | TRBJ2-7 | TRBV6-9
TGTGCCAGCAATCCGGACAGGGGAAGCAATCAGCCCCAGCATTTT | CASNPDRGSNQPQHF | . | TRBD1 | TRBJ1-5 | TRBV28
TGTGCCAGCAGCTTAAGCGGGGCTAGGGCCAACACCGGGGAGCTGTTTTTT | CASSLSGARANTGELFF | . | TRBD2 | TRBJ2-2 | TRBV7-2
TGTGCCAGCAGTTACTCGACCTTCGGCGCAGATACGCAGTATTTT | CASSYSTFGADTQYF | . | . | TRBJ2-3 | TRBV6-5
TGTGCCAGCAGCTCCTGGACTAGCGGGAGCTTTGATGAGCAGTTCTTC | CASSSWTSGSFDEQFF | . | TRBD2 | TRBJ2-1 | TRBV7-2
TGTGCCAGCAGCTTAGTTTCTGGGGCGGGCGAGCAGTACTTC | CASSLVSGAGEQYF | . | . | TRBJ2-7 | TRBV11-1
TGTGCCACCAGCAGAGAACAGGGGGAGACCCAGTACTTC | CATSREQGETQYF | . | TRBD1 | TRBJ2-5 | TRBV15
TGTGCCAGCAGCGGGACTAGCGTAAACACCGGGGAGCTGTTTTTT | CASSGTSVNTGELFF | . | TRBD2 | TRBJ2-2 | TRBV2
TGCGCCAGCAGCTTGGACCTCACAGCCCCCACCGGGGAGCTGTTTTTT | CASSLDLTAPTGELFF | . | . | TRBJ2-2 | TRBV5-1
TGTGCCAGCAGTTTAAGAGGGAGCCCAGATACGCAGTATTTT | CASSLRGSPDTQYF | . | . | TRBJ2-3 | TRBV27
TGTGCCACCAGCATACGGACAGGGTCAGGCTACACCTTC | CATSIRTGSGYTF | . | TRBD1 | TRBJ1-2 | TRBV15
TGCGCCAGCAGCCAAGAAGACAGGGCCTACGAGCAGTACTTC | CASSQEDRAYEQYF | few | TRBD1 | TRBJ2-7 | TRBV4-3
TGTGCCAGCAGTGAAGCGAAAGGACAGGGAAGGCAAGGCTACACCTTC | CASSEAKGQGRQGYTF | . | TRBD1 | TRBJ1-2 | TRBV2
TGCGCCAGCAGCCAAGTCCTGGATGGCAGCTACGAGCAGTACTTC | CASSQVLDGSYEQYF | . | . | TRBJ2-7 | TRBV4-1
TGTGCCAGCAGTGAATGGGGGGAGCCCCAGCATTTT | CASSEWGEPQHF | . | . | TRBJ1-5 | TRBV6-1
TGCGCCAGCAGTGGTTCCGGGACTCAGGATGAGCAGTTCTTC | CASSGSGTQDEQFF | . | . | TRBJ2-1 | TRBV5-1
TGTGCCAGCAGCTCGAGAAATACGCAGTATTTT | CASSSRNTQYF | . | . | TRBJ2-3 | TRBV5-8
TGTGCCAGCTCACCACCCTCAACCTCCTACGAGCAGTACTTC | CASSPPSTSYEQYF | few | . | TRBJ2-7 | TRBV18
TGTGCCAGCAGCGGCGGCCCGGGGGGCGAAAATCAGCCCCAGCATTTT | CASSGGPGGENQPQHF | once | . | TRBJ1-5 | TRBV9
TGTGCCAGTAATCGGGTTGCACCGAGCTCCTGCAATGAGCAGTTCTTC | CASNRVAPSSCNEQFF | . | . | TRBJ2-1 | TRBV19
TGTGCCAGCAGCCTTACGGTTTGGTACGAGCAGTACTTC | CASSLTVWYEQYF | . | . | TRBJ2-7 | TRBV4-2
TGTGCCAGCTCACCAGACAGGGACTCATACAATGAGCAGTTCTTC | CASSPDRDSYNEQFF | . | . | TRBJ2-1 | TRBV18
TGTGCCAGCAGCCACTACGGGGGACCTAGCACAGATACGCAGTATTTT | CASSHYGGPSTDTQYF | once | . | TRBJ2-3 | TRBV5-8
TGTGCCAGCAGTTACAAGAGGCATGTATACCTAGGAAACACCATATATTTT | CASSYKRHVYLGNTIYF | . | . | TRBJ1-3 | TRBV28
TGTGCCAGCAGCCGGGGACTAGCGGAATCCTGGACAGATACGCAGTATTTT | CASSRGLAESWTDTQYF | . | TRBD2 | TRBJ2-3 | TRBV7-2
TGTGCCAGCAGTTTTTCCGGACTTTGGGACTCGCACTACGAGCAGTACTTC | CASSFSGLWDSHYEQYF | . | . | TRBJ2-7 | TRBV28
TGTGCCAGCAGTTTTTTAACTAGCGGGAGGGCCTTAGATACGCAGTATTTT | CASSFLTSGRALDTQYF | . | TRBD2 | TRBJ2-3 | TRBV27
TGTGCCAGTAGTATAGCGGGAGGCACAGATACGCAGTATTTT | CASSIAGGTDTQYF | . | . | TRBJ2-3 | TRBV19
TGTGCCAGCAGTGAAGTGAGAGGGTACGAGCAGTACTTC | CASSEVRGYEQYF | . | . | TRBJ2-7 | TRBV6-1
TGCAGCGTTGTGGAGAAGATGAACACTGAAGCTTTCTTT | CSVVEKMNTEAFF | . | . | TRBJ1-1 | TRBV29-1